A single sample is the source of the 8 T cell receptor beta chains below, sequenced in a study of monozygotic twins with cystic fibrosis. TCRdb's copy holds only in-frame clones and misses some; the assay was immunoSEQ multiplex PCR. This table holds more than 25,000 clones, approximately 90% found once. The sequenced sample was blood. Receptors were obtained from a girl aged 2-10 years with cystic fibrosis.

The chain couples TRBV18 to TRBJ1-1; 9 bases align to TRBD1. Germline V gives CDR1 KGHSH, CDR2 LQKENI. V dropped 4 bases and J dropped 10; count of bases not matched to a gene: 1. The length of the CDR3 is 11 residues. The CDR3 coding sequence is TGTGCCAGCTCACGGGGACAGGGAGCTTTCTTT. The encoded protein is CASSRGQGAFF.

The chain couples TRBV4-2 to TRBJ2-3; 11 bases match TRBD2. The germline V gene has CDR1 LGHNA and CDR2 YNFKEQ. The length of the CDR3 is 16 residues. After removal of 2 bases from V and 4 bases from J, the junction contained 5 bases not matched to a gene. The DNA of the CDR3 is TGTGCCAGCAGCCAACTCCCGACTAGCGGGGCAGATACGCAGTATTTT. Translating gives CASSQLPTSGADTQYF.

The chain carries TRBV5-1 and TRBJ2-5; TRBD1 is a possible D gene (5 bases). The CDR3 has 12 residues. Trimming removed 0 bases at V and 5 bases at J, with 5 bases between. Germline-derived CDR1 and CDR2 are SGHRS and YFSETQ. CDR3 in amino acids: CASSLDRETQYF. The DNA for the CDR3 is TGCGCCAGCAGCTTGGACAGGGAGACCCAGTACTTC.

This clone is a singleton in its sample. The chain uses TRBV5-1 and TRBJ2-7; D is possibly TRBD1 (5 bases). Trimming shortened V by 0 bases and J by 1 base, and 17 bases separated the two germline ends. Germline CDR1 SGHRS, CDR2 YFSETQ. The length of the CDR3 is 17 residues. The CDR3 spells CASSLAAVGRRSYEQYF. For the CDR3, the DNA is TGCGCCAGCAGCTTGGCCGCTGTGGGGCGGCGATCCTACGAGCAGTACTTC.

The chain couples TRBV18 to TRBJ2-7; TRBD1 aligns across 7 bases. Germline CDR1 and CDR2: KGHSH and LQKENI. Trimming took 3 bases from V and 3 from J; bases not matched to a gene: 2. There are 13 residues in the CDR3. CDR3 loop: CASSPRQGYEQYF. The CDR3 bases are TGTGCCAGCTCACCGAGACAGGGCTACGAGCAGTACTTC. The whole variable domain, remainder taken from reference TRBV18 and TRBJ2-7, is NAGVMQNPRHLVRRRGQEARLRCSPMKGHSHVYWYRQLPEEGLKFMVYLQKENIIDESGMPKERFSAEFPKEGPSILRIQQVVRGDSAAYFCASSPRQGYEQYFGPGTRLTVT.

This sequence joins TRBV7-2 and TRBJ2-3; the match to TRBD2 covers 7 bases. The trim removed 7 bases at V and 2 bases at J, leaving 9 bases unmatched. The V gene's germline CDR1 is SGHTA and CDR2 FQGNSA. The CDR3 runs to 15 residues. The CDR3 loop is CASNSGLGYTDTQYF. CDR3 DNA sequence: TGTGCCAGCAACTCAGGACTAGGCTACACAGATACGCAGTATTTT.

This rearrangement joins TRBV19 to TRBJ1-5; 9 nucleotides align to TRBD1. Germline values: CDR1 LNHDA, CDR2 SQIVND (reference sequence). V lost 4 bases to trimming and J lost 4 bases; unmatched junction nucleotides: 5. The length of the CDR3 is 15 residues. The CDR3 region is CASSTTGGKNQPQHF. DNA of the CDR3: TGTGCCAGTAGTACCACAGGGGGCAAAAATCAGCCCCAGCATTTT.

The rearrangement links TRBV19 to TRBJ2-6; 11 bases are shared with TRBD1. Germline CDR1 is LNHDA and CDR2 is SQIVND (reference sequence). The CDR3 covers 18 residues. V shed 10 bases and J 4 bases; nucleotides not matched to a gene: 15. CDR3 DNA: TGTGCCACCACGCCTATCGGACAGGGGGCGCAAGGGGCCAACGTCCTGACTTTC. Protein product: CATTPIGQGAQGANVLTF. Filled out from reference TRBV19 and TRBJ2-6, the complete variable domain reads DGGITQSPKYLFRKEGQNVTLSCEQNLNHDAMYWYRQDPGQGLRLIYYSQIVNDFQKGDIAEGYSVSREKKESFPLTVTSAQKNPTAFYLCATTPIGQGAQGANVLTFGAGSRLTVL.